This TCR beta chain is from a study of blood T cell repertoires in COVID-19. Looking at the study overall: Samples taken during acute and convalescent COVID-19 were collected in the United States, Italy and Spain.

The CDR3 is 16 residues long. The trim removed 6 bases at V and 6 bases at J, leaving 13 bases unmatched. The germline V gene has CDR1 MDHEN and CDR2 SYDVKM. Original methodology: Estimates of nucleated cell counts were drawn from the amplification of reference gene primers. Profiling relied on immunoSEQ multiplex PCR, and the TCRdb table lists in-frame clones only, not all of them. The V and J calls and clone size were taken over from that table, and D and trimming were inferred from the DNA. This table has about 150,000 clones, more than 80% appearing once. Patients from Seattle were sampled longitudinally, starting during active infection.

Sequencing was done on a sample of peripheral blood. The rearrangement joins TRBV28 to TRBJ2-2, with 7 bases matching TRBD1. This sequence was found in a man aged 18 to 30 with COVID-19, enrolled during active disease. In DNA, the CDR3 is TGTGCCAGCAGACCTACCGGGACAGAGGGGTCCGGGGAGCTGTTTTTT. Protein sequence: CASRPTGTEGSGELFF.